These 14 T cell receptor beta chains were all obtained from the same sample, sequenced in a study of T cells in tumors after PD-1 blockade. Method: immunoSEQ multiplex PCR; TCRdb's copy keeps in-frame clones and lacks some. The repertoire holds 15,000 to 25,000 clones, with approximately 84% as singletons. This specimen was PBMCs, taken after anti-PD-1 therapy. The receptors shown here come from a human donor with advanced basal cell or squamous cell carcinoma (not recorded which).

The chain combines TRBV6-5 with TRBJ2-5; D is tentatively TRBD1 or TRBD2 (5 bases each). This CDR3 spans 14 amino acids. Trimming took off 8 bases at V and 3 bases at J, with 16 bases between the two ends. Germline V gene data show CDR1 as MNHEY and CDR2 as SVGAGI. In DNA form, the CDR3 reads TGTGCCAGCTTCTCGGGGCCGGGGAAAGAGACCCAGTACTTC. Protein product: CASFSGPGKETQYF.

This clone turned up a few times. CDR3 sequence (DNA): TGTGCCAGCAGGGTCAGCGGCACATCCTATAATTCACCCCTCCACTTT. Translation: CASRVSGTSYNSPLHF. V is TRBV27 and J is TRBJ1-6; D uncertain. The CDR3 is 16 amino acids. CDR1 MNHEY and CDR2 SMNVEV come from the germline V gene (reference sequence). V lost 6 bases to trimming and J lost 1 base, with 13 bases between them.

This sequence joins TRBV7-6 and TRBJ2-3; D is perhaps TRBD1 or TRBD2 (5 bases each). This CDR3 has 19 amino acids. From germline, CDR1 is SGHVS and CDR2 FNYEAQ. The V and J ends lost 2 bases and 4 bases respectively, with 25 bases between them. The CDR3 reads CASSLPPIRDHSIADTQYF. CDR3 nucleotides: TGTGCCAGCAGCTTACCCCCAATCCGGGACCACTCGATCGCAGATACGCAGTATTTT.

The chain's CDR3 is CASAGSSETQYF. The CDR3 DNA reads as TGTGCCAGTGCAGGGAGTTCAGAGACCCAGTACTTC. The rearrangement links TRBV28 to TRBJ2-5; D might be TRBD1 or TRBD2, each matching 5 bases. The germline V gene has CDR1 MDHEN and CDR2 SYDVKM. This CDR3 region has 12 residues. With 9 bases removed from V and 4 bases from J, the gap between germline ends came to 12 bases.

This chain connects TRBV6-6 to TRBJ2-2; D uncertain. Germline-derived CDR1 and CDR2 are MNHNY and SVGAGI (reference sequence). Trimming removed 2 bases from V and 5 bases from J, with 6 bases in between. There are 13 residues in the CDR3. The CDR3 protein is CASSYRDTGELFF. The CDR3 DNA is TGTGCCAGCAGTTACAGGGATACCGGGGAGCTGTTTTTT.

The sample holds one count of this clone. V and J are TRBV5-6 and TRBJ1-6; D uncertain. This CDR3 is built from 16 residues. Germline loops: CDR1 SGHDT, CDR2 YYEEEE. V shed 0 bases and J shed 1 base, with 8 bases lying between them. The CDR3, as DNA: TGTGCCAGCAGCTTGGTAGGCGAATCCTATAATTCACCCCTCCACTTT. Translated: CASSLVGESYNSPLHF.

The CDR3 region is CASSGLAGPHYEQYF. CDR3 sequence (DNA): TGCGCCAGCAGTGGGCTAGCGGGACCTCACTACGAGCAGTACTTC. V gene TRBV5-1 combines with J gene TRBJ2-7; TRBD2 matches at 9 bases. This CDR3 is 15 amino acids long. CDR1 SGHRS and CDR2 YFSETQ come from the germline V gene. Trimming cost V 5 bases and J 3 bases; bases outside gene matches: 9.

The chain is built from TRBV15 and TRBJ2-3; the D is unclear. The CDR3 consists of 12 residues. The V and J ends lost 0 bases and 9 bases respectively, with 7 bases between them. From germline, CDR1 is LNHNV and CDR2 YYDKDF (reference sequence). The CDR3 loop reads CATSRELTTQYF. The CDR3 region has the DNA TGTGCCACCAGCAGAGAACTGACGACGCAGTATTTT.

The V call is TRBV6-6, the J call TRBJ2-7; D is ambiguous. CDR3 length: 13 amino acids. The V and J ends lost 0 bases and 4 bases respectively, with 7 bases between them. Germline CDR1 reads MNHNY; CDR2 reads SVGAGI (reference sequence). For the CDR3, the DNA is TGTGCCAGCAGTTACTCGATTGCGTACGAGCAGTACTTC. Translated: CASSYSIAYEQYF.

This clone has a single count. This chain links TRBV10-3 with TRBJ2-1; the match to TRBD1 covers 7 bases. The CDR3 loop spans 14 amino acids. CDR1 and CDR2 (germline): ENHRY, SYGVKD. The J segment lost 6 bases and the V segment lost 9 bases, leaving 11 bases of the junction unmatched. The CDR3 loop is CAMAQDRARNEQFF. As DNA, the CDR3 is TGTGCCATGGCACAAGACAGGGCACGCAATGAGCAGTTCTTC.

The genes are TRBV4-1 and TRBJ2-2; the D is unclear. From germline, CDR1 is MGHRA and CDR2 YSYEKL. Trimming cost V 0 bases and J 7 bases, with 9 bases left between them. The CDR3 length is 14 residues. CDR3 protein: CASSQDLGYGELFF. The CDR3 DNA follows: TGCGCCAGCAGCCAAGATTTGGGGTACGGGGAGCTGTTTTTT.

The chain couples TRBV5-1 to TRBJ2-2; 7 nucleotides line up with TRBD1. With V trimmed by 3 bases and J by 5 bases, 4 bases remained unmatched. The germline V gene encodes CDR1 SGHRS and CDR2 YFSETQ. CDR3 length: 14 amino acids. CDR3 residues: CASSYQGETGELFF. Written as DNA, the CDR3 is TGCGCCAGCAGCTATCAGGGGGAGACCGGGGAGCTGTTTTTT.

This clone has a single count. V is TRBV9 and J is TRBJ2-3; 9 bases agree with TRBD2. The J segment lost 2 bases and the V segment lost 0 bases, leaving 10 bases of the junction unmatched. The CDR3 sequence is 18 residues long. Per germline, CDR1 SGDLS and CDR2 YYNGEE. CDR3 in DNA: TGTGCCAGCAGCGTAGAGTCTCGGCGGGGGGGCTACACAGATACGCAGTATTTT. Protein product: CASSVESRRGGYTDTQYF.

The chain joins TRBV28 to TRBJ2-7, with TRBD1 identical over 8 bases. This CDR3 is built from 12 residues. Germline assignment: CDR1 MDHEN and CDR2 SYDVKM. V trimming: 4 bases; J trimming: 5 bases; junction bases outside the gene matches: 1. The CDR3 nucleotides read TGTGCCAGCAGTTCGACAGGGGACGAGCAGTACTTC. Protein: CASSSTGDEQYF.